The following is a T cell receptor (beta chain) sequence with its context. The sample comes from a study of blood T cell repertoires in COVID-19. Study background: The United States, Italy and Spain supplied acute and convalescent COVID-19 samples. Sample material is recorded as cDNA or gDNA derived from T cells, B-cell-depleted T cells, or PBMCs.

In the source study's methods: Researchers report that nucleated cell counts were estimated from reference gene primer amplification. The data were produced by immunoSEQ multiplex PCR, yet TCRdb's version contains in-frame clones alone and is incomplete. Clone size and the V and J calls come from that table; the DNA yielded D and trimming. The sample contains tens of thousands of clones, roughly nine tenths of which appear only once. The trim removed 6 bases at V and 7 bases at J, leaving 7 bases unmatched. From germline, CDR1 is WSHSY and CDR2 SAAADI. CDR3 length: 15 amino acids. The sequenced material came from peripheral blood. The source is a human donor in a cohort sampled during active COVID-19. The chain joins TRBV10-2 to TRBJ2-1; 12 nucleotides align to TRBD2. The CDR3 nucleotides are TGCGCCAGCAGCTTACTAGCGGGAGGATCGAATGAGCAGTTCTTC. Protein product: CASSLLAGGSNEQFF.